This T cell receptor (beta chain) is from a study of T cells in localized non-small cell lung cancer. Germline loops: CDR1 SGHRS, CDR2 YFSETQ. Losses at the gene ends were 1 base for V and 4 bases for J; bases not matched to a gene: 8. This CDR3 has 17 amino acids. The assay was immunoSEQ multiplex PCR, and TCRdb's table has in-frame clones only and misses some. The sample has roughly 1,800 clones; 20% to 25% are singletons. The sequence came from a male donor aged 60 or older with stage II lung adenocarcinoma. This material consisted of lung tumor tissue, taken before any cancer treatment. The chain employs TRBV5-1 and TRBJ2-6, with 7 bases aligning to TRBD1. The CDR3 spells CASSLWATGAGANVLTF. The CDR3 DNA sequence: TGCGCCAGCAGCTTGTGGGCAACAGGGGCCGGGGCCAACGTCCTGACTTTC. Full variable domain (missing parts from reference TRBV5-1 and TRBJ2-6): KAGVTQTPRYLIKTRGQQVTLSCSPISGHRSVSWYQQTPGQGLQFLFEYFSETQRNKGNFPGRFSGRQFSNSRSEMNVSTLELGDSALYLCASSLWATGAGANVLTFGAGSRLTVL.